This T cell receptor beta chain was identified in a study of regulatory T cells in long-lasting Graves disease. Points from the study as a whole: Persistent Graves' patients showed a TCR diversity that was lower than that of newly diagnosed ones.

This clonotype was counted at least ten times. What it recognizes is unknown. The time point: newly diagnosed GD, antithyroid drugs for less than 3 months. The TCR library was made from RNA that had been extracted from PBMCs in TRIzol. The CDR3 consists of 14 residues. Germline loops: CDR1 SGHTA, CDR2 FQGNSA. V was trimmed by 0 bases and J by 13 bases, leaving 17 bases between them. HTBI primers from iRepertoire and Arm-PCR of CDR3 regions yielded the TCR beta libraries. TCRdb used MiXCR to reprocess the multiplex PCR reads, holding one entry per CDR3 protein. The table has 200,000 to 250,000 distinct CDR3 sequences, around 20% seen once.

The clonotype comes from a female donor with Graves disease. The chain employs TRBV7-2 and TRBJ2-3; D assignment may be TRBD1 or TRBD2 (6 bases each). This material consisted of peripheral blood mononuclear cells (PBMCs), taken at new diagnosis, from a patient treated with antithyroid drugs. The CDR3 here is CASSLAATGTGEYF. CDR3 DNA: TGTGCCAGCAGCTTAGCAGCTACAGGGACGGGGGAGTATTTT.